The clone carrying this T cell receptor (beta chain) appeared many times. The time point here: sample taken at primary tumor resection. The sequenced material consisted of unsorted whole RNA from tumor, nontumor lung or frozen PBMC. Untreated early-stage non-small cell lung cancer patients, 70 to 85 in total, were the donors. These data originate in a study of spatial heterogeneity in lung cancer. TCR cDNA molecules were tagged individually, and each one carried a unique molecular identifier. In TCRdb, the 5' RACE reads were re-called with MiXCR into one record per CDR3 protein. This table holds more than 45,000 distinct CDR3 sequences, under 6% found once. The TCR comes from a male donor with early-stage non-small cell lung cancer. Sequenced material: PBMCs, taken at surgery.

CDR3 sequence reads: CASTTDFRGNQPQHF. The DNA for the CDR3 is TGTGCCAGCACCACGGACTTTCGAGGCAATCAGCCCCAGCATTTT. The chain recombines TRBV7-8 with TRBJ1-5, with D unresolved. CDR1 SGHVS and CDR2 FQNEAQ come from the germline V gene. V was trimmed by 7 bases and J by 2 bases, leaving 15 bases between them. The CDR3 consists of 15 residues.